What follows describes a single TCR beta chain. These data come from a study of T cells in Graves' hyperthyroidism and ophthalmopathy. TCR beta CDR3 regions were amplified from RNA. The study used the HTBI primer set for a first-round RT-PCR of the TCR CDR3. Each CDR3 protein gets one entry after TCRdb re-called the multiplex PCR reads with MiXCR. This table has 400,000 to 550,000 distinct CDR3 sequences, roughly 25% appearing once. The study left out patients who had uncontrolled infection, other autoimmune disease, pregnancy or lactation. V was cut by 6 bases and J by 4 bases, with 18 bases left in between. The length of the CDR3 is 15 residues. CDR1 LNHDA and CDR2 SQIVND come from the germline V gene (reference sequence).

The chain uses TRBV19 and TRBJ2-5; either TRBD1 or TRBD2 may supply D (5 bases each). The specimen was blood. The origin of this receptor is a woman aged 30 to 39 with Graves' ophthalmopathy. This CDR3 is CASSDPGRNRETQYF. The CDR3 coding sequence is TGTGCCAGTAGCGATCCAGGGAGAAATCGAGAGACCCAGTACTTC.